These 15 T cell receptor beta chains were all obtained from the same sample, sequenced in a study of immune heterogeneity within non-small cell lung tumors. TCR beta CDR3 amplification used multiplex PCR with 32 V and 13 J primers. MiXCR, applied by TCRdb to the multiplex PCR reads, yields one record per CDR3 protein. The sample holds tens of thousands of distinct CDR3 sequences, 27% seen once. Genomic DNA from bulk tumor acted as the template, and about 600 ng was loaded per sample. Biopsy collection occurred during surgery, with several far-apart biopsies per primary tumor. Newly diagnosed with untreated non-small cell lung cancer, the patients underwent curative surgery. Sequencing was carried out using lung tumor tissue. The source of these receptors is a man aged 40-50 years with non-small cell lung cancer.

This clonotype was seen a handful of times. This chain links TRBV20-1 with TRBJ1-5; no reliable D call. Germline-derived CDR1 and CDR2 are DFQATT and SNEGSKA (reference sequence). The CDR3 extends over 13 amino acids. V lost 5 bases and J lost 3, with 11 bases in between. CDR3 protein: CSARWSPNQPQHF. Written as DNA, the CDR3 is TGCAGTGCTCGCTGGAGTCCCAATCAGCCCCAGCATTTT.

This clonotype showed up just once. A much larger clone differs by one base, so this may be a read error. The chain uses TRBV6-1 and TRBJ1-4, with D uncertain. The CDR3 consists of 12 residues. Germline V gene sequence: CDR1 MNHNS, CDR2 SASEGT. Trimming removed 5 bases at V and 10 bases at J, with 11 bases between. Here the CDR3 DNA reads TGTGCCAGCAGTCCCGGAGGAGGAAAACTGTTTTTT. Amino acid sequence: CASSPGGGKLFF.

Note on this clonotype: Compared with germline, one end of the junction differs, possibly owing to a read error. The chain couples TRBV4-3 to TRBJ2-1, with 11 positions matching TRBD2. The CDR3 extends over 18 amino acids. Germline CDR1 reads LGHNA; CDR2 reads YSLEER. The CDR3, as DNA: TGCGCCAGCAGGCAAGATACTAGCGGGAGCCTCGGGTACAATGAGCAGTTCTTC. Translation: CASRQDTSGSLGYNEQFF.

Note on this clonotype: Being one base from a much bigger clone, this may be a read error. Since the CDR3 does not end with the conserved phenylalanine or tryptophan, this likely comes from a read error. The V and J genes are TRBV7-3 and TRBJ1-6; 10 positions match TRBD1. V shed 5 bases, J shed 6 bases, and the junction held 1 base outside the gene matches. The CDR3 is made up of 14 amino acids. CDR1 and CDR2 from the germline V gene are SGHTA and FQGTGA. In DNA, the CDR3 is TGTGCCAGCAGCCGACAGGGGGCTAATTCACCCCTCCACATT. Protein sequence: CASSRQGANSPLHI.

This clonotype was counted at least ten times. The chain recombines TRBV19 with TRBJ2-6; no firm D call. Germline V gene sequence: CDR1 LNHDA, CDR2 SQIVND (reference sequence). The germline V and J ends were trimmed by 5 bases and 0 bases, with 5 bases remaining between them. The CDR3 has 14 amino acids. CDR3 loop: CASSGFSGANVLTF. CDR3 DNA: TGTGCCAGTAGTGGATTCTCTGGGGCCAACGTCCTGACTTTC.

CDR3 DNA: TGTGCCACCAGTGCTTCTCTGGGTAGCGGGGATACCTACAATGAGCAGTTCTTC. Protein product: CATSASLGSGDTYNEQFF. The chain is built from TRBV24-1 and TRBJ2-1; 8 nucleotides agree with TRBD2. CDR3 length: 18 residues. CDR1 and CDR2 from the germline V gene are KGHDR and SFDVKD. Trimming at V came to 5 bases and at J to 2 bases, leaving 13 bases not matched to a gene.

The chain carries TRBV6-5 and TRBJ2-5, with 8 bases lining up with TRBD2. Trimming cost V 0 bases and J 6 bases; bases outside gene matches: 9. This CDR3 has 16 residues. Germline CDR1 is MNHEY and CDR2 is SVGAGI. The CDR3 sequence is CASSYSAGLVRQTQYF. For the CDR3, the DNA is TGTGCCAGCAGTTACTCGGCGGGACTAGTACGGCAGACCCAGTACTTC.

This clonotype came up many times. The genes are TRBV10-3 and TRBJ2-7, with 7 bases fitting TRBD2. The J segment lost 4 bases and the V segment lost 0 bases, leaving 6 bases of the junction unmatched. The length of the CDR3 is 15 residues. The germline V gene has CDR1 ENHRY and CDR2 SYGVKD. The CDR3 sequence is CAISESETSSYEQYF. The CDR3 DNA sequence: TGTGCCATCAGTGAGTCGGAGACTAGCAGTTACGAGCAGTACTTC.

V is TRBV3-1 and J is TRBJ1-5; unclear D gene. Germline CDR1 and CDR2: LGHDT and YNNKEL (reference sequence). V dropped 1 base and J dropped 11 bases, with 15 bases sitting between them. The CDR3 runs to 14 residues. CDR3 amino acids: CASSQGRSTRAQHF. In nucleotides, the CDR3 is TGTGCCAGCAGCCAAGGAAGAAGCACTCGCGCCCAGCATTTT.

Points on this clonotype: Possible read error: a much larger clone is one base away. The rearrangement joins TRBV4-1 to TRBJ1-1; D is undetermined. The CDR3 consists of 14 residues. Per the germline V gene, CDR1 is MGHRA and CDR2 is YSYEKL. CDR3 coding DNA: TGCGCCAGAAGCCAAGCTCTCTGGAACACTGAAGCTTTCTTT. Its protein is CARSQALWNTEAFF.

The genes are TRBV5-5 and TRBJ1-2; D is undetermined. V lost 7 bases, J lost 4 bases, and 20 bases lay in between. Germline V gene lookup returns CDR1 SGHKS and CDR2 YYEKEE (reference sequence). The CDR3 length is 15 residues. CDR3 DNA sequence: TGTGCCAGCGGCCCCCAGGACGGAGATTTCTATGGCTACACCTTC. It encodes CASGPQDGDFYGYTF.

This clonotype was recorded a few times. This may be a read error: a much more frequent sequence differs by one nucleotide. The gene calls are TRBV7-2 and TRBJ2-3, with TRBD2 identical over 12 bases. J was trimmed by 4 bases and V by 5 bases; bases with no gene match: 13. The V gene's germline CDR1 is SGHTA and CDR2 FQGNSA. The length of the CDR3 is 18 residues. The CDR3 DNA reads as TGTGCCAGCAGCCCCGGGACTAGCGGGTCCTCAGCCTCAGATACGCAGTATTTT. Translation gives CASSPGTSGSSASDTQYF.

This chain links TRBV3-1 with TRBJ2-1, with D perhaps TRBD2 (5 bases). The CDR3 loop spans 17 amino acids. Germline values: CDR1 LGHDT, CDR2 YNNKEL (reference sequence). The V and J ends lost 1 base and 0 bases respectively, with 13 bases between them. The CDR3 spells CASSQGEWRRSYNEQFF. Written as DNA, the CDR3 is TGTGCCAGCAGCCAAGGGGAATGGAGGCGCTCCTACAATGAGCAGTTCTTC.

The rearrangement joins TRBV13 to TRBJ2-1, with 8 bases fitting TRBD2. The CDR3 sequence is 16 residues long. Germline CDR1 is PRHDT and CDR2 is FYEKMQ (reference sequence). V was clipped by 4 bases and J by 4 bases; unmatched bases: 9. CDR3 sequence reads: CASSSLGRGVYNEQFF. CDR3 nucleotides: TGTGCCAGCAGCTCACTCGGGCGGGGGGTTTACAATGAGCAGTTCTTC.

Of note for this clonotype: This may be a read error: a much more frequent sequence differs by one nucleotide. The chain uses TRBV11-3 and TRBJ2-7; tentatively, D is TRBD1 (6 bases). The CDR3 consists of 13 residues. The germline V and J ends were trimmed by 5 bases and 10 bases, with 18 bases remaining between them. CDR1 SGHNT and CDR2 YENEEA come from the germline V gene. CDR3 DNA sequence: TGTGCCAGCAGCCCTTACAGGGCCGGCGATCAGTACTTC. It encodes CASSPYRAGDQYF.